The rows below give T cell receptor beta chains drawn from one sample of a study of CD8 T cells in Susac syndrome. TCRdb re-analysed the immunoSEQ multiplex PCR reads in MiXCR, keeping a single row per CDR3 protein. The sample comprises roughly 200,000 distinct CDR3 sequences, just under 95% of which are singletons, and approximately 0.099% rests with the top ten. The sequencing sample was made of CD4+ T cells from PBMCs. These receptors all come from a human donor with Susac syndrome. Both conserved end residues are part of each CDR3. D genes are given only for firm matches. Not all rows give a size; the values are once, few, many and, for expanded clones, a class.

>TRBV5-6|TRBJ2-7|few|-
CASSLDKSYEQYF
TGTGCCAGCAGCTTGGACAAATCCTACGAGCAGTACTTC
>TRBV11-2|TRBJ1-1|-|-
CASSSGPRAMNTEAFF
TGTGCCAGCAGCTCCGGCCCCAGGGCCATGAACACTGAAGCTTTCTTT
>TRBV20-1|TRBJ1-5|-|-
CSATRYRQGNQPQHF
TGCAGTGCTACGAGATACCGGCAGGGCAATCAGCCCCAGCATTTT
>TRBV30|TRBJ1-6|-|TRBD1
CAWRSGTGGSPLHF
TGTGCCTGGAGGTCCGGGACAGGGGGATCACCCCTCCACTTT
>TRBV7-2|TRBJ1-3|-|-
CASSLAGLGRGGSGNTIYF
TGTGCCAGCAGCTTAGCAGGTTTGGGCCGTGGCGGCTCTGGAAACACCATATATTTT
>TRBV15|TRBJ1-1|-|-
CATSRDHGQPEAFF
TGTGCCACCAGCAGAGATCACGGTCAACCCGAAGCTTTCTTT
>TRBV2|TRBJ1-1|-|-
CASSVTRTNTEAFF
TGTGCCAGCAGTGTAACCCGGACCAACACTGAAGCTTTCTTT
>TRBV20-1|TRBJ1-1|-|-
CSARDTMNTEAFF
TGCAGTGCTCGGGACACCATGAACACTGAAGCTTTCTTT
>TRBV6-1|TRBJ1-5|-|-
CASSDMPGPNQPQHF
TGTGCCAGCAGTGATATGCCGGGGCCCAATCAGCCCCAGCATTTT
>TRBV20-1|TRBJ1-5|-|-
CSASPPDSPDRAQHF
TGCAGTGCTTCTCCTCCCGATAGCCCAGATCGAGCCCAGCATTTT
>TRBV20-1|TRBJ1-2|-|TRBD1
CSAIPPQGQGGYTF
TGCAGTGCTATACCCCCCCAGGGACAGGGTGGCTACACCTTC
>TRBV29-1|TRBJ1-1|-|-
CSVELNTEAFF
TGCAGCGTCGAATTGAACACTGAAGCTTTCTTT
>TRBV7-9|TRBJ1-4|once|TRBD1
CASSLGDSDNEKLFF
TGTGCCAGCAGCTTAGGGGACAGCGATAATGAAAAACTGTTTTTT
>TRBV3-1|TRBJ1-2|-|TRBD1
CASSQERTGGFYGYTF
TGTGCCAGCAGCCAAGAACGGACAGGGGGCTTCTATGGCTACACCTTC
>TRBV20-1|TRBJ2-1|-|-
CSALEGGSSYNEQFF
TGCAGTGCTCTTGAGGGGGGGAGTTCCTACAATGAGCAGTTCTTC
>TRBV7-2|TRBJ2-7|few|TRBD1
CASSLTGNYEQYF
TGTGCCAGCAGCTTGACAGGGAACTACGAGCAGTACTTC
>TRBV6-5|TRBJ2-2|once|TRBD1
CASSYLDRGAGIGELFF
TGTGCCAGCAGTTACCTCGACAGGGGGGCGGGAATCGGGGAGCTGTTTTTT
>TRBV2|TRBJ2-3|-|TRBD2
CASRLRAGGRSTDTQYF
TGTGCCAGCAGACTCCGAGCGGGGGGGCGTAGCACAGATACGCAGTATTTT
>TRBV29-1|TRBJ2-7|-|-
CSAQSQTDEQYF
TGCAGCGCCCAGTCCCAGACGGACGAGCAGTACTTC
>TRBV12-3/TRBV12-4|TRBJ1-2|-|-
CASSFEQGVGYGYTF
TGTGCCAGCAGTTTTGAACAGGGAGTAGGCTATGGCTACACCTTC
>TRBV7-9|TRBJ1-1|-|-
CASSFPPGPNTEAFF
TGTGCCAGCAGCTTTCCCCCAGGGCCGAACACTGAAGCTTTCTTT
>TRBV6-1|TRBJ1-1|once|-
CASSPGPIGVNTEAFF
TGTGCCAGCAGCCCGGGCCCCATTGGGGTGAACACTGAAGCTTTCTTT
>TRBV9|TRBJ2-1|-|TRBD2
CASSKDRTSGIYNEQFF
TGTGCCAGCAGCAAAGATAGGACTAGCGGAATCTACAATGAGCAGTTCTTC
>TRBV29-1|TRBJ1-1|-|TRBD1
CSAGWTGDSEAFF
TGCAGCGCTGGTTGGACAGGCGACTCTGAAGCTTTCTTT
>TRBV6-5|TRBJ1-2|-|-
CASSLRTAQYGYTF
TGTGCCAGCAGTTTAAGGACAGCTCAATATGGCTACACCTTC
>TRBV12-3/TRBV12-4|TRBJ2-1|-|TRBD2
CASSLGAGGDEQFF
TGTGCCAGCAGTTTAGGAGCGGGGGGTGATGAGCAGTTCTTC
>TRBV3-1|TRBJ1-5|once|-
CASSRGAGGQPQHF
TGTGCCAGCAGCCGAGGAGCCGGGGGTCAGCCCCAGCATTTT
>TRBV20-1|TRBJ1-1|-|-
CSASDSLNTEAFF
TGCAGTGCTAGTGACAGCCTGAACACTGAAGCTTTCTTT
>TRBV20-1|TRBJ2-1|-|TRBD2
CSANPWGGPSYNEQFF
TGCAGTGCCAATCCTTGGGGGGGTCCCTCCTACAATGAGCAGTTCTTC
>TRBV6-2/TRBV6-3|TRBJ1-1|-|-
CASLTFAGEAFF
TGTGCCAGCCTTACATTCGCGGGTGAAGCTTTCTTT